These T cell receptor beta chains were read from a single sample in a study of blood T cell repertoires in COVID-19. Only in-frame clones appear in the TCRdb table, and some are missing; sequencing was by immunoSEQ multiplex PCR. Of 140,000 to 150,000 clones detected, over 70% appear once; the ten largest clones hold about 3.5%. The sample was peripheral blood. The receptors stem from a man between 65 and 79 years old who had recovered from COVID-19. The CDR3 runs from the conserved cysteine through the conserved F or W. Fields, in order: clone size, V gene, D gene, J gene, CDR3 DNA, CDR3 protein. A D gene is named only where the DNA matches it firmly. Rows give clone size only sometimes, using once, few, many, or a class for an expanded clone.

NA	TRBV3-1/TRBV3-2	TRBD1	TRBJ2-4	TGTGCCAGCAGCCAAGATTGGGCAGGGGGAAACATTCAGTACTTC	CASSQDWAGGNIQYF
NA	TRBV7-2	NA	TRBJ2-7	TGTGCCAGCAGCTTAGGACAGTCGAGCTCCTACGAGCAGTACTTC	CASSLGQSSSYEQYF
NA	TRBV19	TRBD2	TRBJ2-7	TGTGCCAGTAGCCCCACTAGCGGGAGCTGGGAGCAGTACTTC	CASSPTSGSWEQYF
NA	TRBV9	TRBD1	TRBJ2-3	TGTGCCAGCAGCGTCAGGACAGGCTCGATGACTGATACGCAGTATTTT	CASSVRTGSMTDTQYF
NA	TRBV11-2	TRBD2	TRBJ2-1	TGTGCCAGCAGCTCCCTAGCGGGAGCAAACAATGAGCAGTTCTTC	CASSSLAGANNEQFF
NA	TRBV5-4	TRBD2	TRBJ2-1	TGTGCCAGCAGCATACCGGGACTAGCGTATGACAATGAGCAGTTCTTC	CASSIPGLAYDNEQFF
NA	TRBV5-1	TRBD1	TRBJ2-7	TGCGCCAGCAGCTTACCCGGGACAGGGGATAGATACGAGCAGTACTTC	CASSLPGTGDRYEQYF
NA	TRBV6-1	TRBD1	TRBJ2-1	TGTGCCAGCAGTGCGACAGGGGGCCCCATGTCCTACAATGAGCAGTTCTTC	CASSATGGPMSYNEQFF
NA	TRBV3-1/TRBV3-2	TRBD2	TRBJ2-2	TGTGCCAGCAGCCAAGATACGTCACGGGAGGGCCTTAGAGTTTCCGGGGAGCTGTTTTTT	CASSQDTSREGLRVSGELFF
few	TRBV5-4	NA	TRBJ2-7	TGTGCCAGCAGCTCGGACCTGTTATCGGGGTACGAGCAGTACTTC	CASSSDLLSGYEQYF
NA	TRBV2	NA	TRBJ2-7	TGTGCCAGCGCCCTCGTTTCGGACGAGCAGTACTTC	CASALVSDEQYF
NA	TRBV30	NA	TRBJ1-1	TGTGCCTGGAGTGCCTCAGGGACTGAAGCTTTCTTT	CAWSASGTEAFF
NA	TRBV7-8	NA	TRBJ2-4	TGTGCCAGCAGTTATCTCACAAGCAAAAACATTCAGTACTTC	CASSYLTSKNIQYF
NA	TRBV4-2	NA	TRBJ2-4	TGTGCCAGCAGCCAAGATTCCGGGGAAGCCAAAAACATTCAGTACTTC	CASSQDSGEAKNIQYF
NA	TRBV7-3	NA	TRBJ2-2	TGTGCCAGCCAAGGGGGTTGGGCCACCGGGGAGCTGTTTTTT	CASQGGWATGELFF
NA	TRBV30	NA	TRBJ1-3	TGTGCCTGGAGTCTGAACAGGGCCAACACCATATATTTT	CAWSLNRANTIYF
NA	TRBV19	TRBD2	TRBJ2-3	TGTGCCAGTAGGGGACTAGCGGAGACAGATACGCAGTATTTT	CASRGLAETDTQYF
few	TRBV5-1	NA	TRBJ2-5	TGCGCCAGCAGCCGCGAAGAGACCCAGTACTTC	CASSREETQYF
NA	TRBV7-2	NA	TRBJ2-2	TGTGCCAGCAGCCTTAACTCGAGGACAGCAACCGGGGAGCTGTTTTTT	CASSLNSRTATGELFF
NA	TRBV19	TRBD2	TRBJ2-2	TGTGCCAGTAGCCGAAACCTAGCGGGATCAAACACCGGGGAGCTGTTTTTT	CASSRNLAGSNTGELFF
NA	TRBV29-1	TRBD1	TRBJ1-2	TGCAGCGTAGCTCCCGGGACAGCCGACGTCTATGGCTACACCTTC	CSVAPGTADVYGYTF
NA	TRBV7-8	TRBD1	TRBJ2-3	TGTGCCAGCAGCTTAGGACAGGGGTTAGATACGCAGTATTTT	CASSLGQGLDTQYF
many	TRBV4-1	NA	TRBJ2-2	TGCGCCAGCAGCCCCGAGGGTACTCCTGGGACCGGGGAGCTGTTTTTT	CASSPEGTPGTGELFF
once	TRBV5-4	NA	TRBJ2-3	TGTGCCAGCAGCCCGGCCGGGGGTTACACAGATACGCAGTATTTT	CASSPAGGYTDTQYF
many	TRBV10-1	TRBD2	TRBJ2-5	TGCGCCAGCAGTGAGGGACCGGGACTAGCGGGTGAGACCCAGTACTTC	CASSEGPGLAGETQYF
NA	TRBV19	NA	TRBJ1-2	TGTGCCAGTAGTAGTATACAGGCTAACTATGGCTACACCTTC	CASSSIQANYGYTF
few	TRBV7-2	TRBD2	TRBJ2-7	TGTGCCAGCAGCTTAGTAGGCGGGAGTTCTCGTGAGCAGTACTTC	CASSLVGGSSREQYF
NA	TRBV27	TRBD1	TRBJ2-7	TGTGCCAGCAGAGACAGGGGGTTCTACGAGCAGTACTTC	CASRDRGFYEQYF
NA	TRBV29-1	NA	TRBJ2-7	TGCAGCGTTATAGGGTGGACTTCCTACGAGCAGTACTTC	CSVIGWTSYEQYF
NA	TRBV27	NA	TRBJ1-2	TGTGCCAGCAGCCCAGGGTTCAACTATGGCTACACCTTC	CASSPGFNYGYTF
NA	TRBV27	NA	TRBJ1-3	TGTGCCAGCAGTTTGACAGGAGGCTCTGGAAACACCATATATTTT	CASSLTGGSGNTIYF
once	TRBV27	TRBD1	TRBJ2-7	TGTGCCAGCAGTTTATCCGGGACAGTCTACGAGCAGTACTTC	CASSLSGTVYEQYF
once	TRBV4-2	TRBD2	TRBJ2-7	TGTGCCAGCAGCCAAGACGGGGGGAGGGGATCAGAGCAGTACTTC	CASSQDGGRGSEQYF
few	TRBV27	NA	TRBJ2-7	TGTGCCAGCAGTTTAGGACAGAAGCACGAGCAGTACTTC	CASSLGQKHEQYF
NA	TRBV19	NA	TRBJ1-2	TGTGCCAGTAGTATGGGACTCACAGCGCGCTATGGCTACACCTTC	CASSMGLTARYGYTF
NA	TRBV19	NA	TRBJ2-3	TGTGCCAGTAAAAGGGCGGGCCTCCGGGGTACAGATACGCAGTATTTT	CASKRAGLRGTDTQYF
few	TRBV15	NA	TRBJ2-1	TGTGCCACCAAGGGTTCGAAAGGGGGCAATGAGCAGTTCTTC	CATKGSKGGNEQFF
NA	TRBV5-1	NA	TRBJ2-7	TGCGCCAGCAGCTCTGGGGATCCCCTAGCGAGGGAGCAGTACTTC	CASSSGDPLAREQYF
NA	TRBV6-1	NA	TRBJ2-7	TGTGCCAGCAGTGAAGAAGCGCCGATCCCTGCCTACGAGCAGTACTTC	CASSEEAPIPAYEQYF
NA	TRBV6-2/TRBV6-3	NA	TRBJ2-7	TGTGCCAGCAGTTACCGACCTCCTCTAGTCTACGAGCAGTACTTC	CASSYRPPLVYEQYF
many	TRBV3-1/TRBV3-2	TRBD1	TRBJ1-6	TGTGCCAGCAGCGTTACGACAGGGATGGATTCACCCCTCCACTTT	CASSVTTGMDSPLHF
NA	TRBV24-1	TRBD1	TRBJ2-1	TGTGCCACCAGTGATGGGACAGCCAATGAGCAGTTCTTC	CATSDGTANEQFF
NA	TRBV7-9	TRBD1	TRBJ1-6	TGTGCCAGCAGTACGGGACAGGGTATTTCACCCCTCCACTTT	CASSTGQGISPLHF
NA	TRBV24-1	NA	TRBJ2-2	TGTGCCACCAGTGATTTGAGAGCGAACACCGGGGAGCTGTTTTTT	CATSDLRANTGELFF
NA	TRBV6-5	TRBD2	TRBJ2-7	TGTGCCAGCAATCCTACTAGCGGAACCACCTACGAGCAGTACTTC	CASNPTSGTTYEQYF
NA	TRBV9	NA	TRBJ2-7	TGTGCCAGCAGCCCGGACATTCCCTCCTACGAGCAGTACTTC	CASSPDIPSYEQYF
NA	TRBV16	TRBD2	TRBJ2-7	TGTGCCAGCAGCCAATCAGCGGGGGGCTCCTACGAGCAGTACTTC	CASSQSAGGSYEQYF
NA	TRBV7-2	TRBD1	TRBJ2-1	TGTGCCAGCAGCTTGGGACAGCAGAGGTACAATGAGCAGTTCTTC	CASSLGQQRYNEQFF
NA	TRBV2	NA	TRBJ2-1	TGTGCCAGCAGTGAATTGCTAGCGAATGAGCAGTTCTTC	CASSELLANEQFF
NA	TRBV18	NA	TRBJ2-5	TGTGCCAGCTCATCCCCCTACCAAGAGACCCAGTACTTC	CASSSPYQETQYF
few	TRBV7-9	NA	TRBJ1-6	TGTGCCAGCAGCTTCGGACTGAATAATTCACCCCTCCACTTT	CASSFGLNNSPLHF
NA	TRBV7-2	NA	TRBJ2-3	TGTGCCAGCAGCCTCCTTCATGGCGGAGATACGCAGTATTTT	CASSLLHGGDTQYF